One sample yielded the 25 T cell receptor beta chains listed below, sequenced in a study of cytomegalovirus exposure and HLA in healthy donors. PCR primers comprised 60 Vbeta and 13 Jbeta primers. Profiling relied on immunoSEQ multiplex PCR, and the TCRdb table lists in-frame clones only, not all of them. The sample lists about 56,000 clones; roughly 80% were seen once. The sequenced sample was PBMCs. The source of these receptors is a man aged 35-49 years in good health and CMV-seronegative.

The chain recombines TRBV6-5 with TRBJ2-5, with 7 nucleotides matching TRBD1. The germline V gene has CDR1 MNHEY and CDR2 SVGAGI. The CDR3 runs 14 residues. Unmatched junction bases numbered 2, after V lost 2 bases and J lost 2 bases. The CDR3 bases are TGTGCCAGCAGTTACAGGGGACAGCAAGAGACCCAGTACTTC. This sequence encodes CASSYRGQQETQYF.

The chain links TRBV7-2 to TRBJ1-1, with TRBD1 identical over 7 bases. The germline gives CDR1 SGHTA, CDR2 FQGNSA. V trimming: 1 base; J trimming: 5 bases; junction bases outside the gene matches: 10. This CDR3 is 16 amino acids long. The CDR3 region is CASSLVVRGRGTEAFF. The CDR3 nucleotides read TGTGCCAGCAGCTTAGTGGTTAGGGGGCGAGGTACTGAAGCTTTCTTT. The whole variable domain, remainder taken from reference TRBV7-2 and TRBJ1-1, is GAGVSQSPSNKVTEKGKDVELRCDPISGHTALYWYRQSLGQGLEFLIYFQGNSAPDKSGLPSDRFSAERTGGSVSTLTIQRTQQEDSAVYLCASSLVVRGRGTEAFFGQGTRLTVV.

This clone was seen only a few times. The chain links TRBV19 to TRBJ1-4, with 7 bases that match TRBD1. The CDR3 runs 14 residues. Trimming took 4 bases from V and 5 from J; bases not matched to a gene: 4. The germline V gene has CDR1 LNHDA and CDR2 SQIVND (reference sequence). CDR3 coding DNA: TGTGCCAGTAGTACCCGACAGGGAAATGAAAAACTGTTTTTT. Residues: CASSTRQGNEKLFF.

V usage is TRBV6-1 and J usage is TRBJ1-5; 7 nucleotides align to TRBD1. This CDR3 is built from 15 residues. Germline CDR1 and CDR2: MNHNS and SASEGT. Trimming took 1 base from V and 8 from J; bases not matched to a gene: 8. CDR3 bases: TGTGCCAGCAGTGAAGGGGACAGCCCTTATGAGCCCCAGCATTTT. Its protein product is CASSEGDSPYEPQHF.

V usage is TRBV13 and J usage is TRBJ2-7; D is ambiguous. CDR1 and CDR2 from the germline V gene are PRHDT and FYEKMQ (reference sequence). There are 11 residues in the CDR3. The V end lost 3 bases, the J end lost 6 bases, and 6 bases lay between the germline ends. CDR3 amino acids: CASSFSGEQYF. In DNA form, the CDR3 reads TGTGCCAGCAGCTTTTCGGGCGAGCAGTACTTC.

The rearrangement links TRBV5-4 to TRBJ2-3; the D gene is possibly TRBD1 (6 bases). The CDR3 is 15 amino acids. Germline V gene lookup returns CDR1 SGHNT and CDR2 YYREEE (reference sequence). Between the trimmed V and J ends, which lost 0 bases and 4 bases, there was a span of 12 bases. This chain's CDR3 is CASSLDRDIPDTQYF. For the CDR3, the DNA is TGTGCCAGCAGCTTGGACAGGGATATTCCAGATACGCAGTATTTT.

The genes are TRBV7-2 and TRBJ1-4; 8 bases match TRBD1. J lost 1 base, V lost 4 bases, and 2 bases had no gene match. This CDR3 region has 15 residues. The germline CDR1 and CDR2 sequences are SGHTA and FQGNSA. The CDR3: CASSSQGVTNEKLFF. CDR3 DNA: TGTGCCAGCAGCTCACAGGGGGTAACTAATGAAAAACTGTTTTTT. Based on the CDR3 plus reference TRBV7-2 and TRBJ1-4, the full variable domain is GAGVSQSPSNKVTEKGKDVELRCDPISGHTALYWYRQSLGQGLEFLIYFQGNSAPDKSGLPSDRFSAERTGGSVSTLTIQRTQQEDSAVYLCASSSQGVTNEKLFFGSGTQLSVL.

There are a few counts of this clone. The chain links TRBV28 to TRBJ1-4, with TRBD1 as a possible D gene (6 bases). The CDR3 consists of 14 residues. Germline loops: CDR1 MDHEN, CDR2 SYDVKM. Trimming pared 10 bases from V and 2 bases from J, leaving 14 bases between. The CDR3 protein is CAIRKGDTNEKLFF. The CDR3 DNA reads as TGTGCCATCAGAAAGGGGGATACTAATGAAAAACTGTTTTTT.

The genes are TRBV7-2 and TRBJ2-7; a possible D gene is TRBD2 (6 bases). V dropped 5 bases and J dropped 1 base, with 9 bases sitting between them. The germline CDR1 and CDR2 sequences are SGHTA and FQGNSA. The CDR3 has 13 residues. DNA for the CDR3: TGTGCCAGCAGCCTGACTAGTTCCTACGAGCAGTACTTC. This encodes CASSLTSSYEQYF.

Only a few counts were recorded for this clone. The chain carries TRBV2 and TRBJ1-1; D may be TRBD1 (5 bases). The CDR3 loop spans 13 amino acids. V lost 6 bases to trimming and J lost 1 base, with 9 bases between them. Germline assignment: CDR1 SNHLY and CDR2 FYNNEI. This CDR3 reads CASSADRNTEAFF. The DNA for the CDR3 is TGTGCCAGCAGCGCCGACAGGAACACTGAAGCTTTCTTT.

This CDR3 is CASSSDRMAGNTIYF. CDR3 DNA: TGTGCCAGCAGCTCGGACAGGATGGCTGGAAACACCATATATTTT. The chain recombines TRBV5-4 with TRBJ1-3, with 7 nucleotides matching TRBD1. The CDR3 is made up of 15 amino acids. Germline loops: CDR1 SGHNT, CDR2 YYREEE (reference sequence). Losses at the gene ends were 3 bases for V and 2 bases for J; bases not matched to a gene: 5. The full variable domain, completed using reference TRBV5-4 and TRBJ1-3, is ETGVTQSPTHLIKTRGQQVTLRCSSQSGHNTVSWYQQALGQGPQFIFQYYREEENGRGNFPPRFSGLQFPNYSSELNVNALELDDSALYLCASSSDRMAGNTIYFGEGSWLTVV.

This clone has a single count. The chain recombines TRBV18 with TRBJ2-1; 9 positions agree with TRBD2. V lost 1 base and J lost 0; bases outside the gene matches: 4. Germline V lookup: CDR1 KGHSH, CDR2 LQKENI. The length of the CDR3 is 17 residues. CDR3 nucleotide sequence: TGTGCCAGCTCACCACTCCCAGCGGGGGGCTCCTACAATGAGCAGTTCTTC. This translates into CASSPLPAGGSYNEQFF.

This clone was found a few times. This chain joins TRBV15 and TRBJ1-1; 7 positions match TRBD1. After removal of 2 bases from V and 5 bases from J, the junction contained 14 bases not matched to a gene. From germline, CDR1 is LNHNV and CDR2 YYDKDF (reference sequence). The CDR3 totals 17 residues. In nucleotides, the CDR3 is TGTGCCACCAGCAGATACCGGGACTCCTCAGGGGGTACTGAAGCTTTCTTT. Protein product: CATSRYRDSSGGTEAFF.

The chain is built from TRBV7-2 and TRBJ2-6; D remains unclear. This CDR3 has 16 amino acids. Germline CDR1 reads SGHTA; CDR2 reads FQGNSA. Trimming removed 4 bases from V and 0 bases from J, with 10 bases in between. The CDR3 DNA reads TGTGCCAGCAGCTCCTATTCGGGCTCTGGGGCCAACGTCCTGACTTTC. This translates into CASSSYSGSGANVLTF.

This clone was seen only a few times. V usage is TRBV6-5 and J usage is TRBJ2-1; 11 nucleotides agree with TRBD2. The ends lost 4 bases at V and 9 bases at J; junction bases unmatched: 5. CDR1 is MNHEY and CDR2 is SVGAGI in the germline V gene. The CDR3 spans 14 residues. The CDR3 reads CASSLAGGPGEQFF. The CDR3 bases are TGTGCCAGCAGTTTAGCGGGGGGGCCAGGTGAGCAGTTCTTC.

V usage is TRBV4-3 and J usage is TRBJ1-4; 7 bases line up with TRBD1. V dropped 3 bases and J dropped 7; count of bases not matched to a gene: 8. The CDR3 has 15 amino acids. Germline assignment: CDR1 LGHNA and CDR2 YSLEER. The CDR3 reads CASSQTGSTGEKLFF. DNA of the CDR3: TGCGCCAGCAGCCAGACAGGGTCCACTGGTGAAAAACTGTTTTTT.

V is TRBV10-3 and J is TRBJ1-2; no clear D. V was clipped by 7 bases and J by 4 bases, with 16 bases between them. The CDR3 is 14 residues long. In germline, CDR1 is ENHRY, CDR2 SYGVKD. CDR3 amino acids: CAIKPRDGGYGYTF. CDR3 nucleotide sequence: TGTGCCATCAAACCCCGGGATGGAGGCTATGGCTACACCTTC.

In regard to this clone: The junction shows a germline mismatch at one end, possibly a read error. The V and J genes are TRBV30 and TRBJ1-1; D ambiguous. The CDR3 is made up of 14 amino acids. Germline loops: CDR1 GTSNPN, CDR2 SVGIG (reference sequence). For the CDR3, the DNA is TGTGCCTGGAGCCGCCCCATAGGAGTCACTGAAGTTTTCTTT. As protein: CAWSRPIGVTEVFF. The full variable domain, in which reference TRBV30 and TRBJ1-1 provide the parts outside the CDR3, is SQTIHQWPATLVQPVGSPLSLECTVEGTSNPNLYWYRQAAGRGLQLLFYSVGIGQISSEVPQNLSASRPQDRQFILSSKKLLLSDSGFYLCAWSRPIGVTEVFFGQGTRLTVV.

The chain recombines TRBV5-6 with TRBJ2-1, with TRBD2 matching 12 bases. The germline V gene has CDR1 SGHDT and CDR2 YYEEEE. The CDR3 covers 19 residues. The ends lost 0 bases at V and 7 bases at J; junction bases unmatched: 14. The CDR3 reads CASSLELAGGQVGRNEQFF. The DNA of the CDR3 is TGTGCCAGCAGCTTGGAACTAGCGGGGGGCCAGGTCGGGAGGAATGAGCAGTTCTTC. Using reference TRBV5-6 and TRBJ2-1 for the parts outside the CDR3, the full variable domain is DAGVTQSPTHLIKTRGQQVTLRCSPKSGHDTVSWYQQALGQGPQFIFQYYEEEERQRGNFPDRFSGHQFPNYSSELNVNALLLGDSALYLCASSLELAGGQVGRNEQFFGPGTRLTVL.

The V gene is TRBV2, the J gene TRBJ1-5; D is unresolved. The ends were cut back, 4 bases at V and 6 bases at J, with 13 bases in the middle. Germline V lookup: CDR1 SNHLY, CDR2 FYNNEI. This CDR3 contains 14 residues. CDR3 in DNA: TGTGCCAGCAGTGCTGCCCGGGATGGTCAGCCCCAGCATTTT. Residues: CASSAARDGQPQHF.

The chain recombines TRBV30 with TRBJ1-2; 9 bases align to TRBD1. The CDR3 covers 14 residues. V shed 0 bases, J shed 6 bases, and the junction held 5 bases outside the gene matches. Germline V gene data show CDR1 as GTSNPN and CDR2 as SVGIG (reference sequence). CDR3 nucleotides: TGTGCCTGGAGTGTTACACAGGGGGCGGATGGCTACACCTTC. Translation gives CAWSVTQGADGYTF.

The gene calls are TRBV6-5 and TRBJ1-5; unclear D gene. Trimming took 5 bases from V and 0 from J, leaving 11 bases between them. This CDR3 region has 15 residues. Germline CDR1 and CDR2: MNHEY and SVGAGI. The CDR3: CASSQTTYSNQPQHF. As DNA, the CDR3 is TGTGCCAGCAGTCAGACAACCTATAGCAATCAGCCCCAGCATTTT.

This clone was counted between two and nine times. This chain joins TRBV5-5 and TRBJ2-2; D not certain. The CDR3 contains 14 residues. CDR1 is SGHKS, CDR2 YYEKEE, per germline (reference sequence). Trimming removed 2 bases from V and 1 base from J, with 6 bases in between. The DNA of the CDR3 is TGTGCCAGCAGCTTAGAACAGAACACCGGGGAGCTGTTTTTT. Amino acid sequence: CASSLEQNTGELFF.

The rearrangement joins TRBV4-2 to TRBJ1-6; the D gene is possibly TRBD1 (6 bases). Germline V gene sequence: CDR1 LGHNA, CDR2 YNFKEQ. This CDR3 spans 17 amino acids. Trimming left V 0 bases short and J 5 bases short, with 14 bases between. The CDR3 here is CASSQDRSRGNNSPLHF. CDR3 nucleotide sequence: TGTGCCAGCAGCCAAGATCGGAGCAGGGGTAATAATTCACCCCTCCACTTT.

V gene TRBV7-2 combines with J gene TRBJ2-7, with D perhaps TRBD2 (6 bases). Germline V gene data show CDR1 as SGHTA and CDR2 as FQGNSA. The CDR3 runs 14 residues. V was cut by 5 bases and J by 3 bases, with 14 bases left in between. The CDR3 loop reads CASSPNGLSYEQYF. The CDR3 DNA sequence: TGTGCCAGCAGCCCGAACGGACTAAGCTACGAGCAGTACTTC.